The rows below give T cell receptor beta chains drawn from one sample of a study of blood T cell repertoires in COVID-19. The data were produced by immunoSEQ multiplex PCR, yet TCRdb's version contains in-frame clones alone and is incomplete. The data contain 50,000 to 65,000 clones, approximately 81% of them seen just once; the ten biggest clones take up roughly 4.5%. Material: peripheral blood. The source is a man aged 35 to 55 with active COVID-19. The CDR3 runs from the conserved cysteine through the conserved F or W. The D gene is left open where the match is weak. Size is stated for part of the rows, as once, few or many counts, or as a class when the clone is expanded.

size	length	V	J	D	CDR3	DNA
-	16	TRBV3-1/TRBV3-2	TRBJ2-3	-	CASSQVYGGEPDTQYF	TGTGCCAGCAGCCAAGTTTATGGAGGAGAACCAGATACGCAGTATTTT
few	16	TRBV30	TRBJ2-1	-	CAWRRALGLRYNEQFF	TGTGCCTGGAGGAGGGCTCTGGGTCTAAGATACAATGAGCAGTTCTTC
-	14	TRBV5-5	TRBJ1-2	-	CASSLVGADYGYTF	TGTGCCAGCAGCTTGGTGGGGGCAGACTATGGCTACACCTTC
-	14	TRBV7-9	TRBJ1-4	-	CASSRDLWNEKLFF	TGTGCCAGCAGCCGCGATCTTTGGAATGAAAAACTGTTTTTT
few	16	TRBV7-9	TRBJ1-6	-	CASRPLGQGNNSPLHF	TGTGCCAGCAGACCACTTGGCCAGGGGAATAATTCACCCCTCCACTTT
-	17	TRBV19	TRBJ2-6	-	CASSPPMGGAGANVLTF	TGTGCCAGTAGTCCGCCCATGGGGGGAGCTGGGGCCAACGTCCTGACTTTC
-	15	TRBV28	TRBJ2-6	-	CASRNRPPGANVLTF	TGTGCCAGCAGGAACAGACCCCCTGGGGCCAACGTCCTGACTTTC
-	16	TRBV28	TRBJ2-7	TRBD1	CASSPPTGQRYYEQYF	TGTGCCAGCAGCCCCCCGACGGGACAGCGTTACTACGAGCAGTACTTC
-	11	TRBV6-2/TRBV6-3	TRBJ2-1	-	CASSFVGLQFF	TGTGCCAGCAGCTTTGTCGGTCTGCAGTTCTTC
-	14	TRBV9	TRBJ2-2	TRBD1	CASSATGVGGELFF	TGTGCCAGCAGCGCGACAGGGGTTGGCGGGGAGCTGTTTTTT
-	14	TRBV11-3	TRBJ2-1	-	CASSLGGHYNEQFF	TGTGCCAGCAGCTTAGGCGGGCATTACAATGAGCAGTTCTTC
-	16	TRBV7-9	TRBJ2-3	-	CASSTSLGGHTDTQYF	TGTGCCAGCAGCACCTCATTGGGAGGACACACAGATACGCAGTATTTT
-	18	TRBV21-1	TRBJ2-4	-	CASRKQGGHKLAKNIQYF	TGTGCCAGCAGAAAACAAGGAGGGCATAAACTAGCCAAAAACATTCAGTACTTC
-	19	TRBV28	TRBJ1-6	TRBD1	CASSLRGTGIGFRNSPLHF	TGTGCCAGCAGTTTGAGAGGGACAGGGATCGGGTTCCGGAATTCACCCCTCCACTTT